This T cell receptor beta chain was identified during a study of vaccination and CD4 T cells after COVID-19. Study as a whole: Cells were stimulated with overlapping spike peptide pools from SARS-CoV-2, HCoV-NL63, HCoV-OC43 and HCoV-229E. Control cultures were given a CEFX pool, an HIV-1 Nef pool, or no peptide.

Germline V gene lookup returns CDR1 SNHLY and CDR2 FYNNEI. There are 14 residues in the CDR3. V gave up 5 bases and J gave up 4 bases, with 9 bases separating them. Sample treatment: roughly ten-day PBMC culture with coronavirus spike peptide pools or control peptides (ViraFEST assay). Peptide pools at 8 to 10 ug/ml, together with 10 IU/ml IL-2, were added to cultures of roughly 2.1 million PBMCs per well. In its sample, this clonotype was seen a few times. What it recognizes is unknown. Sequencing of the DNA from cultured CD4+ T cells was carried out with the Oncomine TCR Beta short-read assay. From the PCR reads, TCRdb called clonotypes with MiXCR, one entry per CDR3 protein. There are just under 20,000 distinct CDR3 sequences in the sample; roughly 56% occur only once, and roughly 10% lies in the top ten.

Material: CD4+ T cells from blood, cultured in vitro. The source is a human donor who had recovered from COVID-19. The chain uses TRBV2 and TRBJ1-6; weak D call: TRBD1 (5 bases). CDR3 residues: CASSLRAYNSPLHF. The CDR3 nucleotides are TGTGCCAGCAGTCTCAGGGCTTATAATTCACCCCTCCACTTT.